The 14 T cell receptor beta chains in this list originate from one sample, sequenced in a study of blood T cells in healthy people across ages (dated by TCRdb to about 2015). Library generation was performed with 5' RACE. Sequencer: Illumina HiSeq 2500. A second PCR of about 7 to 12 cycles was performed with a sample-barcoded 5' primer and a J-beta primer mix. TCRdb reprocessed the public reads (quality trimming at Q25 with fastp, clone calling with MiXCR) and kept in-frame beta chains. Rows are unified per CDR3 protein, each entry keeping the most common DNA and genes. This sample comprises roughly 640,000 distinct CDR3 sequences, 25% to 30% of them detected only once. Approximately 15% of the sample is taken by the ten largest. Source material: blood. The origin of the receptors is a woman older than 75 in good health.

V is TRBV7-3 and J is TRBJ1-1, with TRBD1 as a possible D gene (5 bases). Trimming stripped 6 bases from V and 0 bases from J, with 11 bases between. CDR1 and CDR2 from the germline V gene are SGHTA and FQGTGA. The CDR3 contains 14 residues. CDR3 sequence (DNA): TGTGCCAGCAGGCTGGGGGGGGTGAACACTGAAGCTTTCTTT. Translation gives CASRLGGVNTEAFF.

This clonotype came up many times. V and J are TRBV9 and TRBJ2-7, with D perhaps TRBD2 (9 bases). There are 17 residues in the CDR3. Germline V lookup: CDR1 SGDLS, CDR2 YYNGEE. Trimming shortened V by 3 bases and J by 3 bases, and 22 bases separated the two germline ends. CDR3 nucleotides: TGTGCCAGCAGCGCAGGGGGCGGGGGGGCCCTCGGCTACGAGCAGTACTTC. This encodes CASSAGGGGALGYEQYF. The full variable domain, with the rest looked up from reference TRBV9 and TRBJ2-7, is DSGVTQTPKHLITATGQRVTLRCSPRSGDLSVYWYQQSLDQGLQFLIQYYNGEERAKGNILERFSAQQFPDLHSELNLSSLELGDSALYFCASSAGGGGALGYEQYFGPGTRLTVT.

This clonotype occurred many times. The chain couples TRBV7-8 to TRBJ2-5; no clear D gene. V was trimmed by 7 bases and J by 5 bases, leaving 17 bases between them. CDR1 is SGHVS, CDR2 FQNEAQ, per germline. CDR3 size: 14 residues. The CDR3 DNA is TGTGCCAGCATCCCAGGAGCCTTCGCGGAGACCCAGTACTTC. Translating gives CASIPGAFAETQYF.

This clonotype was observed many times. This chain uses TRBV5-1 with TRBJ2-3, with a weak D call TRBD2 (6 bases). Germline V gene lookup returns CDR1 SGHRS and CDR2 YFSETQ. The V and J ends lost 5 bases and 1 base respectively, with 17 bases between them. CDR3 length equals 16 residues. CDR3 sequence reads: CASSSVAGMGTDTQYF. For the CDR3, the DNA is TGCGCCAGCAGTTCAGTCGCGGGGATGGGCACAGATACGCAGTATTTT.

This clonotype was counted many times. CDR3: CASRSSGDGEKLFF. For the CDR3, the DNA is TGTGCCAGCAGGTCCTCAGGGGATGGAGAAAAACTGTTTTTT. The chain couples TRBV5-5 to TRBJ1-4; a weak D match, TRBD1 (6 bases). The germline gives CDR1 SGHKS, CDR2 YYEKEE (reference sequence). There are 14 residues in the CDR3. V was pared by 5 bases and J by 8 bases, with 16 bases between. Using reference TRBV5-5 and TRBJ1-4 for the parts outside the CDR3, the full variable domain is DAGVTQSPTHLIKTRGQQVTLRCSPISGHKSVSWYQQVLGQGPQFIFQYYEKEERGRGNFPDRFSARQFPNYSSELNVNALLLGDSALYLCASRSSGDGEKLFFGSGTQLSVL.

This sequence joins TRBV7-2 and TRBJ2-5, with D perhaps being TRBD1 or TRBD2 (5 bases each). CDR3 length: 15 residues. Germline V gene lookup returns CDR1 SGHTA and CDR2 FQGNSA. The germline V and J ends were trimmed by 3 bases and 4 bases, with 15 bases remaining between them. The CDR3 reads CASSFRQGAIETQYF. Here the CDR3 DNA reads TGTGCCAGCAGCTTTAGGCAGGGAGCTATAGAGACCCAGTACTTC.

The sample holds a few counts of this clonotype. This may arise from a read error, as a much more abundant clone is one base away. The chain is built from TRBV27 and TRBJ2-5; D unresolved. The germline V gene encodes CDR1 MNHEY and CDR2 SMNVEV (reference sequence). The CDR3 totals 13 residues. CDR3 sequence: CVSSLSSQETQYF. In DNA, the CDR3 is TGTGTCAGCAGTTTATCTTCCCAAGAGACCCAGTACTTC.

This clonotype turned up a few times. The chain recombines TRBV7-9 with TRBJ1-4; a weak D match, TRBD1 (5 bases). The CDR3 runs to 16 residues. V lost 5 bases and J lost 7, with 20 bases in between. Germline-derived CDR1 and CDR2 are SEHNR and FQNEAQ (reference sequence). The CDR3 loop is CASSLDTFLGGEKLFF. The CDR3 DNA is TGTGCCAGCAGCCTGGACACCTTCCTAGGAGGTGAAAAACTGTTTTTT.

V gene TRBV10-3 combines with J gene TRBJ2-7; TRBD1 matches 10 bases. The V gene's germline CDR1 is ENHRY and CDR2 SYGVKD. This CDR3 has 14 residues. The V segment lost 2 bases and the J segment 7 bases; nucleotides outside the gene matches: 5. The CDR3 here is CAISEGTGEGEQYF. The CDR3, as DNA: TGTGCCATCAGTGAGGGGACAGGGGAAGGGGAGCAGTACTTC.

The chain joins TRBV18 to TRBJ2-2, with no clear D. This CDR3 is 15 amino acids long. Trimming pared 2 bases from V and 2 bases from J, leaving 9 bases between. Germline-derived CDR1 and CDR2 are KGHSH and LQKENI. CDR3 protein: CASSPVGTNTGELFF. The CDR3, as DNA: TGTGCCAGCTCACCAGTAGGCACCAACACCGGGGAGCTGTTTTTT.

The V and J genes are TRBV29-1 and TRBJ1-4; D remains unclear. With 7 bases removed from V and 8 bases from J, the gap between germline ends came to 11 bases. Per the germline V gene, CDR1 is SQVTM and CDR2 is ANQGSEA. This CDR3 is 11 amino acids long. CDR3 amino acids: CSAISREKLFF. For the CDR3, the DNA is TGCAGCGCCATTAGTCGGGAAAAACTGTTTTTT.

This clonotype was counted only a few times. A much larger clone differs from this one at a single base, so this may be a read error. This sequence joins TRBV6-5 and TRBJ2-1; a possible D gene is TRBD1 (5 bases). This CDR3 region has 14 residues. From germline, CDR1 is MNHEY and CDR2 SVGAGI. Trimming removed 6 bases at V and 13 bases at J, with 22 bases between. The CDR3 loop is CASRRWQGEETQFF. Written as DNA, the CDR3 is TGTGCCAGCAGACGGTGGCAGGGTGAGGAGACCCAGTTCTTC.

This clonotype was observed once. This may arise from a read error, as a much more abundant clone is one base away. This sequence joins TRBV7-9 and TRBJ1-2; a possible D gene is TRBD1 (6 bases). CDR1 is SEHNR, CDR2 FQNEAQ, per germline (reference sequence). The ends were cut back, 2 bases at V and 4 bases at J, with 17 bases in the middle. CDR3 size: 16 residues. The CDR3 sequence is CASSLSKGVASYGYTF. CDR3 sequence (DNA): TGTGCCAGCAGCTTATCAAAGGGGGTGGCAAGCTATGGCTACACCTTC.

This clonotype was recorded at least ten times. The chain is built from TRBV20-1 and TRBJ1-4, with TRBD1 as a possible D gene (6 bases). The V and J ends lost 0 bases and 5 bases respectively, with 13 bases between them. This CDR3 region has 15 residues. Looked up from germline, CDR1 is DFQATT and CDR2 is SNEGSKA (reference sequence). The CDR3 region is CSARDVRQGNEKLFF. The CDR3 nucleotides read TGCAGTGCTAGAGATGTCCGGCAGGGGAATGAAAAACTGTTTTTT.